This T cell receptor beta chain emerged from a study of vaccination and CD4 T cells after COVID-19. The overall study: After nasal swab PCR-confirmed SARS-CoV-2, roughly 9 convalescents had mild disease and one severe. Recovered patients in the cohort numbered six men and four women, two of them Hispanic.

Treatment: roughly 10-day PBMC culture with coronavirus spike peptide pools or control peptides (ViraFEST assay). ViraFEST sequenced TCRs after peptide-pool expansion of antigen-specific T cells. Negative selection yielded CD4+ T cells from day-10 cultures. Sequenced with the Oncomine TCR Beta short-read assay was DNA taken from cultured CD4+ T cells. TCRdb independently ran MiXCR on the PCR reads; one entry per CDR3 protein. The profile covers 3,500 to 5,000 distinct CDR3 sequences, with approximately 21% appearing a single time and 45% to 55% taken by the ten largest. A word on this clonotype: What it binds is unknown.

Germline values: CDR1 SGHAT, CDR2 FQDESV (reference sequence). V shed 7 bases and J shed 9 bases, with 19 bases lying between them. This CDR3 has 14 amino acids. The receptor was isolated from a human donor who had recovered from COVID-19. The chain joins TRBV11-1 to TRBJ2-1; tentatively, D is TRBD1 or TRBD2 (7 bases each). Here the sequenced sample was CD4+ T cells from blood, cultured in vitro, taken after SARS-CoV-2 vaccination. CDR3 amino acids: CASTGTTGAGEQFF. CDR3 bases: TGTGCCAGCACCGGGACTACAGGGGCCGGTGAGCAGTTCTTC. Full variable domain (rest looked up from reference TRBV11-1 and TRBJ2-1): EAEVAQSPRYKITEKSQAVAFWCDPISGHATLYWYRQILGQGPELLVQFQDESVVDDSQLPKDRFSAERLKGVDSTLKIQPAELGDSAMYLCASTGTTGAGEQFFGPGTRLTVL.